This TCR beta chain came from a study of beta chain features in type 1 diabetes. Turning to this clone: Its antigen is currently unknown.

Germline CDR1 is SGHTA and CDR2 is FQGNSA. This CDR3 is 14 amino acids long. Trimming stripped 5 bases from V and 0 bases from J, with 11 bases between. Study conclusions and caveats: All four CD4+ subsets of Type 1 diabetes patients contained TCRB CDR3s that were moderately but significantly shorter. Whatever favoring of shorter templates PCR might show would apply equally to patients and controls. Sequencing the cDNA could make cells with high TCR expression show up more than they should.

cDNA synthesis used the whole RNA isolate, giving expressed TCRB sequences. The method was immunoSEQ multiplex PCR; TCRdb's version includes in-frame clones alone and lacks a portion of them. The table includes hundreds of thousands of clones, more than 12% detected once. Input material: naive CD4+ T cells from blood. This clonotype was obtained from a young man with type 1 diabetes. This chain connects TRBV7-2 to TRBJ2-7; a weak D match, TRBD2 (6 bases). The CDR3 nucleotides are TGTGCCAGCAGCCGACTAGGACTCTCCTACGAGCAGTACTTC. Translated, it gives CASSRLGLSYEQYF.